The next 27 T cell receptor beta chains were all read from a single sample in a study of T cell repertoires in cytomegalovirus infection. TCRdb called the reads again in MiXCR, with one record for every CDR3 protein. The data contain approximately 500,000 distinct CDR3 sequences, around 10% of them singletons. The sequenced material came from PBMCs. These receptors were taken from a human donor in good health (CMV status not recorded). Some clones in this sample may be carry-over from other donors' samples.

In this sample, this clonotype turned up many times. This chain connects TRBV5-6 to TRBJ2-7, with no clear D. Germline CDR1 SGHDT, CDR2 YYEEEE. The CDR3 spans 13 residues. V lost 2 bases and J 4 bases, leaving 10 bases between the germline ends. CDR3 DNA sequence: TGTGCCAGCAGCTTTGGCGGAGAGTACGAGCAGTACTTC. As protein: CASSFGGEYEQYF.

This clonotype was recorded at least ten times. This chain uses TRBV12-3 or TRBV12-4 with TRBJ2-7; 15 nucleotides agree with TRBD2. V lost 4 bases, J lost 4 bases, and 8 bases stayed unmatched. The CDR3 is 17 residues long. The CDR3 region is CASSSRSGTSGGYEQYF. In DNA form, the CDR3 reads TGTGCCAGCAGTTCAAGGTCCGGGACTAGCGGGGGGTACGAGCAGTACTTC.

This clonotype was detected only a few times. The chain joins TRBV7-7 to TRBJ2-1; D might be TRBD1 or TRBD2, each matching 6 bases. Deletions cut 2 bases from V and 8 bases from J, with 13 bases between. CDR1 SSHAT and CDR2 FNYEAQ come from the germline V gene (reference sequence). The CDR3 is 14 amino acids. As DNA, the CDR3 is TGTGCCAGCAGCTTAAACGGGGGCATCGATGAGCAGTTCTTC. Translation: CASSLNGGIDEQFF.

This clonotype was counted at least ten times. The rearrangement links TRBV20-1 to TRBJ1-5; 12 bases match TRBD1. J gave up 7 bases and V 3 bases, and 7 bases lay outside the gene matches. This CDR3 is built from 15 residues. Germline CDR1 and CDR2: DFQATT and SNEGSKA (reference sequence). The CDR3 DNA reads as TGCAGTGCTAGGGGGACAGGGGGCGCAGAGCAGCCCCAGCATTTT. Amino acids: CSARGTGGAEQPQHF.

This clonotype was recorded many times. The chain employs TRBV11-2 and TRBJ1-6; D is uncertain. Trimming stripped 3 bases from V and 9 bases from J, with 12 bases between. Germline V gene data show CDR1 as SGHAT and CDR2 as FQNNGV. The CDR3 is 14 amino acids. Written as DNA, the CDR3 is TGTGCCAGCAGCTTCCGGAAGGATCCTTCACCCCTCCACTTT. Translation gives CASSFRKDPSPLHF.

A remark on this clonotype: Just one base apart from a much larger clone, this may be a read error. Written as DNA, the CDR3 is TGCGCCAGCAGCCGTGGACAGGGGGCTAGGACCCAGTACTTC. Residues: CASSRGQGARTQYF. The V and J genes are TRBV5-1 and TRBJ2-5, with TRBD1 identical over 11 bases. CDR3 length: 14 residues. V shed 4 bases and J 7 bases; nucleotides not matched to a gene: 6. CDR1 is SGHRS and CDR2 is YFSETQ in the germline V gene.

V gene TRBV2 combines with J gene TRBJ2-3; D uncertain. Trimming took 10 bases from V and 2 from J, leaving 16 bases between them. The germline V gene has CDR1 SNHLY and CDR2 FYNNEI. The CDR3 runs 14 residues. The CDR3 DNA follows: TGTGCCACTAACGCCGTATCCAACACAGATACGCAGTATTTT. Residues: CATNAVSNTDTQYF.

This clonotype was seen ten or more times. The V call is TRBV11-2, the J call TRBJ2-2; D might be TRBD1 (5 bases). Trimming left V 4 bases short and J 2 bases short, with 11 bases between. Germline-derived CDR1 and CDR2 are SGHAT and FQNNGV. There are 15 residues in the CDR3. DNA of the CDR3: TGTGCCAGCAGCTCCCTCCAGGGTAACACCGGGGAGCTGTTTTTT. This sequence encodes CASSSLQGNTGELFF.

This clonotype has ten or more counts. This chain joins TRBV12-3 or TRBV12-4 and TRBJ2-4; D gene uncertain. The CDR3 consists of 15 residues. Trimming removed 5 bases at V and 0 bases at J, with 11 bases between. CDR3 region: CASSPSIVAKNIQYF. CDR3 coding DNA: TGTGCCAGCAGTCCCTCGATTGTAGCCAAAAACATTCAGTACTTC.

This clonotype was seen more than once but under ten times. V usage is TRBV4-1 and J usage is TRBJ1-6; TRBD1 agrees at 7 bases. This CDR3 region has 17 residues. Germline loops: CDR1 MGHRA, CDR2 YSYEKL. V was clipped by 1 base and J by 6 bases; unmatched bases: 9. CDR3 DNA: TGCGCCAGCAGCCAAGGAATTAGGGGACAGCTTAATTCACCCCTCCACTTT. It encodes CASSQGIRGQLNSPLHF.

This clonotype has ten or more counts. The V and J genes are TRBV11-1 and TRBJ2-1, with TRBD1 matching 12 bases. V shed 2 bases and J 12 bases; nucleotides not matched to a gene: 17. This CDR3 has 18 residues. Germline V lookup: CDR1 SGHAT, CDR2 FQDESV (reference sequence). The CDR3 loop is CASSLTFSAGQGALRQFF. DNA of the CDR3: TGTGCCAGCAGCTTAACCTTTTCGGCGGGACAGGGGGCCCTAAGGCAGTTCTTC. Full variable domain (outside the CDR3, taken from reference TRBV11-1 and TRBJ2-1): EAEVAQSPRYKITEKSQAVAFWCDPISGHATLYWYRQILGQGPELLVQFQDESVVDDSQLPKDRFSAERLKGVDSTLKIQPAELGDSAMYLCASSLTFSAGQGALRQFFGPGTRLTVL.

The chain recombines TRBV25-1 with TRBJ2-5; 12 bases match TRBD1. CDR1 and CDR2 (germline): MGHDK, SYGVNS. V lost 8 bases and J lost 5; bases outside the gene matches: 6. CDR3 length: 14 amino acids. CDR3 region: CASGGTGGGETQYF. In DNA form, the CDR3 reads TGTGCCAGCGGGGGGACAGGGGGCGGGGAGACCCAGTACTTC.

The genes are TRBV28 and TRBJ2-1, with D possibly being TRBD1 or TRBD2 (5 bases each). The CDR3 loop spans 17 amino acids. V shed 5 bases and J shed 1 base, with 18 bases lying between them. CDR1 and CDR2 (germline): MDHEN, SYDVKM. The CDR3 DNA reads TGTGCCAGCAGTGGGACCGTGGGGTTAGGTTCCTACAATGAGCAGTTCTTC. This sequence encodes CASSGTVGLGSYNEQFF.

This clonotype was found many times. The V gene is TRBV6-1, the J gene TRBJ2-1, with D unclear. V was pared by 2 bases and J by 12 bases, with 14 bases between. The CDR3 is 13 residues long. Looked up from germline, CDR1 is MNHNS and CDR2 is SASEGT. This CDR3 is CASSESVWGTQFF. The CDR3 DNA follows: TGTGCCAGCAGTGAAAGTGTCTGGGGTACGCAGTTCTTC.

This clonotype was counted ten times or more. The chain has TRBV20-1 and TRBJ2-6; D unclear. The CDR3 runs 16 residues. Germline CDR1 DFQATT, CDR2 SNEGSKA (reference sequence). With 8 bases removed from V and 0 bases from J, the gap between germline ends came to 17 bases. The CDR3 is CSPNRPVRSGANVLTF. DNA of the CDR3: TGCAGTCCCAATCGCCCCGTCCGCTCTGGGGCCAACGTCCTGACTTTC.

V usage is TRBV7-9 and J usage is TRBJ2-5; no clear D. The CDR3 has 13 amino acids. V dropped 3 bases and J dropped 5 bases, with 10 bases sitting between them. The germline V gene has CDR1 SEHNR and CDR2 FQNEAQ (reference sequence). CDR3 region: CASSFGPRETQYF. For the CDR3, the DNA is TGTGCCAGCAGCTTCGGACCTCGGGAGACCCAGTACTTC.

This clonotype has ten or more counts. V usage is TRBV6-1 and J usage is TRBJ2-5, with TRBD1 as a possible D gene (5 bases). V was trimmed by 2 bases and J by 5 bases, leaving 9 bases between them. There are 13 residues in the CDR3. CDR1 and CDR2 (germline): MNHNS, SASEGT. The CDR3 DNA follows: TGTGCCAGCAGTGAATCCAGGGCGGAGACCCAGTACTTC. Protein sequence: CASSESRAETQYF.

The DNA of the CDR3 is TGTGCCAGCAGCTTGGGGGGGGCTGGGAGCTCCTACAATGAGCAGTTCTTC. Amino acid sequence: CASSLGGAGSSYNEQFF. This chain uses TRBV5-4 with TRBJ2-1; D is possibly TRBD1 or TRBD2 (6 bases each). Germline V gene data show CDR1 as SGHNT and CDR2 as YYREEE (reference sequence). The germline V and J ends were trimmed by 0 bases and 0 bases, with 13 bases remaining between them. CDR3 length: 17 residues.

V and J are TRBV19 and TRBJ1-2; D may be TRBD1 (5 bases). The V gene lost 6 bases and the J gene lost 4 bases, with 21 bases spanning the gap. The CDR3 spans 16 residues. From germline, CDR1 is LNHDA and CDR2 SQIVND (reference sequence). The DNA of the CDR3 is TGTGCCAGTAGCACCCGCGTCGGGGCTCGAAGCTATGGCTACACCTTC. Translation: CASSTRVGARSYGYTF.

V and J are TRBV29-1 and TRBJ1-4; D is possibly TRBD1 (5 bases). V was shortened by 6 bases and J by 8 bases, with 13 bases between the two germline ends. The CDR3 sequence is 12 residues long. The germline V gene has CDR1 SQVTM and CDR2 ANQGSEA. CDR3 in amino acids: CSVAGEGEKLFF. In nucleotides, the CDR3 is TGCAGCGTGGCCGGAGAGGGGGAAAAACTGTTTTTT. The full variable domain, in which reference TRBV29-1 and TRBJ1-4 provide the parts outside the CDR3, is SAVISQKPSRDICQRGTSLTIQCQVDSQVTMMFWYRQQPGQSLTLIATANQGSEATYESGFVIDKFPISRPNLTFSTLTVSNMSPEDSSIYLCSVAGEGEKLFFGSGTQLSVL.

This clonotype appeared many times. The chain is built from TRBV5-1 and TRBJ2-5; the match to TRBD2 covers 8 bases. This CDR3 region has 18 residues. The J segment lost 2 bases and the V segment lost 2 bases, leaving 14 bases of the junction unmatched. CDR1 and CDR2 from the germline V gene are SGHRS and YFSETQ. DNA of the CDR3: TGCGCCAGCAGCTTCAGGGCTCTAGCGGGCGGTCGACAAGAGACCCAGTACTTC. This encodes CASSFRALAGGRQETQYF.

This clonotype was counted only a few times. The rearrangement joins TRBV28 to TRBJ2-1; maybe TRBD1 (6 bases). This CDR3 comprises 15 residues. The germline CDR1 and CDR2 sequences are MDHEN and SYDVKM. V lost 6 bases and J 0 bases, leaving 12 bases between the germline ends. The CDR3 reads CASRPGQNSYNEQFF. The CDR3 nucleotides are TGTGCCAGCAGACCCGGACAGAACTCCTACAATGAGCAGTTCTTC.

The chain recombines TRBV7-9 with TRBJ1-6, with a weak D call TRBD1 (5 bases). CDR1 is SEHNR and CDR2 is FQNEAQ in the germline V gene (reference sequence). The CDR3 is 12 residues long. Between the trimmed V and J ends, which lost 1 base and 15 bases, there was a span of 10 bases. CDR3: CASSLDSGGLHF. CDR3 sequence (DNA): TGTGCCAGCAGCTTAGACTCCGGGGGCCTCCACTTT.

This clonotype was counted between two and nine times. The chain combines TRBV13 with TRBJ2-1; the D gene could be TRBD1 or TRBD2 (5 bases each). This CDR3 region has 16 residues. The germline V and J ends were trimmed by 0 bases and 4 bases, with 13 bases remaining between them. Germline CDR1 and CDR2: PRHDT and FYEKMQ (reference sequence). The CDR3: CASSLGRREYYNEQFF. The CDR3 nucleotides are TGTGCCAGCAGCTTAGGCCGCAGGGAGTATTACAATGAGCAGTTCTTC.

This clonotype was counted between two and nine times. V usage is TRBV20-1 and J usage is TRBJ2-3; a weak D match, TRBD2 (5 bases). This CDR3 spans 14 amino acids. Germline-derived CDR1 and CDR2 are DFQATT and SNEGSKA (reference sequence). V gave up 3 bases and J gave up 0 bases, with 10 bases separating them. In DNA, the CDR3 is TGCAGTGCTAGGGAGGATACAAGCACAGATACGCAGTATTTT. Translated, it gives CSAREDTSTDTQYF.

This clonotype was found many times. The rearrangement uses TRBV5-1 and TRBJ2-5; D tentatively fits TRBD1 or TRBD2 (6 bases each). Trimming removed 3 bases from V and 5 bases from J, with 14 bases in between. Germline CDR1 SGHRS, CDR2 YFSETQ. CDR3 length equals 14 residues. This CDR3 reads CASSSRGLEETQYF. DNA of the CDR3: TGCGCCAGCAGCTCCAGGGGACTTGAGGAGACCCAGTACTTC.

This clonotype was counted a few times. This chain joins TRBV19 and TRBJ1-5, with TRBD1 matching over 7 bases. J lost 4 bases, V lost 7 bases, and 10 bases had no gene match. The CDR3 is 15 amino acids. Germline V gene lookup returns CDR1 LNHDA and CDR2 SQIVND (reference sequence). The CDR3 loop is CASISGGRGNQPQHF. The DNA for the CDR3 is TGTGCCAGTATCTCTGGGGGCAGGGGGAATCAGCCCCAGCATTTT.